This T cell receptor (beta chain) was observed in a study of blood T cell repertoires in COVID-19. Participants reported their clinical history, and cohort assignment relied on those reports. Recovered participants had two consecutive negative NP/OP PCR tests, healthcare professional clearance, or symptom resolution. The CDR3 has 15 amino acids. V shed 0 bases, J shed 6 bases, and the junction held 6 bases outside the gene matches. From germline, CDR1 is SGHTS and CDR2 YDEGEE. Per the original data handling: Estimation of nucleated cell counts relied on the amplification of reference gene primers. Here immunoSEQ multiplex PCR was the method, and the copy in TCRdb shows in-frame clones only, minus some. V, J and clone size derive from that table, while D and trimming were established from the DNA sequence. The sample lists roughly 220,000 clones, 84% seen once, with about 7% in the top ten.

Material: PBMCs or T cells enriched from blood (not recorded which). The receptor was isolated from a woman aged 35 to 49 who had recovered from COVID-19. The V and J genes are TRBV5-8 and TRBJ2-1, with TRBD2 matching over 7 bases. CDR3: CASSLGTSTINEQFF. CDR3 nucleotides: TGTGCCAGCAGCTTGGGGACTAGTACTATCAATGAGCAGTTCTTC.